This T cell receptor (beta chain) was sequenced during a study of radiation and T cells in renal cell carcinoma. Data came from immunoSEQ multiplex PCR; TCRdb stores just in-frame clones and leaves some out. Counted here are about 120,000 clones, 81% occurring once; the ten biggest clones make up 5.8%. The CDR3 consists of 16 residues. Germline lookup yields CDR1 MNHEY and CDR2 SMNVEV (reference sequence). V shed 2 bases and J 3 bases; nucleotides not matched to a gene: 8. Sample time point: blood 2 weeks post-SBRT. Noted treatment: 15 Gy SBRT to primary tumor, nephrectomy 4 weeks later. The gene calls are TRBV27 and TRBJ2-7; 9 nucleotides align to TRBD1. The source is a man aged 45-60 years with renal cell carcinoma. The sequenced sample was blood, obtained from a patient whose treatment included radiotherapy and nephrectomy. CDR3 nucleotides: TGTGCCAGCAGTTTAAGGGGACAGGGCCTCAGCTACGAGCAGTACTTC. As protein: CASSLRGQGLSYEQYF.